In its sample, the clone carrying this T cell receptor beta chain was seen a few times. The antigen remains unidentified. The CDR3 runs to 12 residues. Trimming took 3 bases from V and 10 from J, leaving 10 bases between them. This sample was taken from a study of T cell repertoires in cytomegalovirus infection. Study-level information: CMV infection together with matching HLA type was indicated by public TCR beta signatures.

Study-level findings and limits: The ex vivo response was dominated by HLA-C-restricted CMV-specific TCR beta clonotypes. Cumulated frequencies of public TCR beta families served to identify carriers of CMV plus the relevant HLA.

TCRdb itself ran the reads through MiXCR, one entry per CDR3 protein. The sample carries 400,000 or so distinct CDR3 sequences, approximately 31% recorded once. The sample comprised PBMCs. V is TRBV12-3 or TRBV12-4 and J is TRBJ2-1, with D possibly being TRBD1 (5 bases). This sequence originates from a human donor in good health (CMV status not recorded). Some clones in this sample may be carry-over from other donors' samples. CDR3 in DNA: TGTGCCAGCAGTTTCCAGGGTGTGGAGCAGTTCTTC. It codes for CASSFQGVEQFF.